This T cell receptor beta chain appears in the sequencing data of a study of cytomegalovirus exposure and HLA in healthy donors. Per germline, CDR1 SGHDT and CDR2 YYEEEE. The CDR3 extends over 13 amino acids. The V end was cut by 3 bases, the J end by 2 bases, with 8 bases between. A multiplex PCR was run with 60 Vbeta primers and 13 Jbeta primers. The protocol was immunoSEQ multiplex PCR, while the TCRdb copy is restricted to in-frame clones and leaves out a portion. The profile shows some 190,000 clones, 77% of them singletons. Study-wide results and limits: In vitro assays verified that three CMV-associated chains recognized CMV antigens specifically. According to an earlier analysis, most TCR beta V segments yielded productive rearrangements about 87% or about 30% of the time.

This clone was counted only a few times. What it binds is unknown. The sequencing sample was made of PBMCs. The rearrangement joins TRBV5-6 to TRBJ1-2; D may be TRBD1 (5 bases). This sequence was found in a man aged 18 to 29 in good health and CMV-seronegative. The CDR3 protein is CASSSDINYGYTF. The CDR3 nucleotides are TGTGCCAGCAGCTCGGACATAAACTATGGCTACACCTTC.